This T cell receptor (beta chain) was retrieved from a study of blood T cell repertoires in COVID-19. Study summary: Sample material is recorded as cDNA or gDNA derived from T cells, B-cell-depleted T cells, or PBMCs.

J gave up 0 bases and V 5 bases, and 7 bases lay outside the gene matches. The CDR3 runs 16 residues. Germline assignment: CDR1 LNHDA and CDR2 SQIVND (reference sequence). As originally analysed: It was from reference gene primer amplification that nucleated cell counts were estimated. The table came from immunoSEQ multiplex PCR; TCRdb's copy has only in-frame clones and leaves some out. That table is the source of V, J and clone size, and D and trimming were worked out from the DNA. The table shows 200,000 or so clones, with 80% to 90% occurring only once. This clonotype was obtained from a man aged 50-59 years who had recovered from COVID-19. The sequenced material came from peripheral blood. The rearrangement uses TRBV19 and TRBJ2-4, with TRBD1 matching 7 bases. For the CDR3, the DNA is TGTGCCAGTAGTTCCGACAGGGCCCTAGCCAAAAACATTCAGTACTTC. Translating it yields CASSSDRALAKNIQYF. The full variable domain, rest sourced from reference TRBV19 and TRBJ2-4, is DGGITQSPKYLFRKEGQNVTLSCEQNLNHDAMYWYRQDPGQGLRLIYYSQIVNDFQKGDIAEGYSVSREKKESFPLTVTSAQKNPTAFYLCASSSDRALAKNIQYFGAGTRLSVL.